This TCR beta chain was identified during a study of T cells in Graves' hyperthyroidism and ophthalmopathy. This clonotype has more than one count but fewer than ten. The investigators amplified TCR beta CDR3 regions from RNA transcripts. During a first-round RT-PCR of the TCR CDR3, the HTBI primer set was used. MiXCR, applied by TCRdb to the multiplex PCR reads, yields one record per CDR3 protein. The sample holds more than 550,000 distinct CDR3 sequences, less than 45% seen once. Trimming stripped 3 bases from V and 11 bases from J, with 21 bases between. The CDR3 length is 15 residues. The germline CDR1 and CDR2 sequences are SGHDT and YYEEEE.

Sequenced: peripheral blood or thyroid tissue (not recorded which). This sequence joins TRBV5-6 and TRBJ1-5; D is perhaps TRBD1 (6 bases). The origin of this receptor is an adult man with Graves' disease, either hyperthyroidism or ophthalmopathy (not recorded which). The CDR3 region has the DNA TGTGCCAGCAGCTCCTACAGGGAGGCTGTTATGGCCCAGCATTTT. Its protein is CASSSYREAVMAQHF.